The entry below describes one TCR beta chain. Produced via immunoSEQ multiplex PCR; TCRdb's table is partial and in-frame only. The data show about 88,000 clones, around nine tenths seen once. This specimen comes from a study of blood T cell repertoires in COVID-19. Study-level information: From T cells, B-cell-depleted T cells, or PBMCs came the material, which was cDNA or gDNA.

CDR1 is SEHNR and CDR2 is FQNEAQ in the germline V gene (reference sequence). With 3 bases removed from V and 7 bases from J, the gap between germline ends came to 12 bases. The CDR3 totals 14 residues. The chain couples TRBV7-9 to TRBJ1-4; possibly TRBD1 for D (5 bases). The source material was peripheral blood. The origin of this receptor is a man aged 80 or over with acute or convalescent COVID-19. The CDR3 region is CASSFWGGGEKLFF. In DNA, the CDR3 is TGTGCCAGCAGCTTTTGGGGGGGAGGTGAAAAACTGTTTTTT.